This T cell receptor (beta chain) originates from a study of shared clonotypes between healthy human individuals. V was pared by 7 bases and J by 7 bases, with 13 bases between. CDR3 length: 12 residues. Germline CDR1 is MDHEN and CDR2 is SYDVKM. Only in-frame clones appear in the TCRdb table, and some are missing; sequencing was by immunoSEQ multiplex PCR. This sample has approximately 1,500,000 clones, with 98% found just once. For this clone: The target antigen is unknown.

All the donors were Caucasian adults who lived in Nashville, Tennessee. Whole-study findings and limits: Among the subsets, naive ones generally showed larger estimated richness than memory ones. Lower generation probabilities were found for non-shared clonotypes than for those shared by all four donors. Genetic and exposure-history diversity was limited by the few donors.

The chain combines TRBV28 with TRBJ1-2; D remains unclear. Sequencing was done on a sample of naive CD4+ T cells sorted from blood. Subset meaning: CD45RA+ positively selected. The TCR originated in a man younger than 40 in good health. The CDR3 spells CASTPSWSGYTF. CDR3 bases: TGTGCCAGCACCCCTTCCTGGAGTGGCTACACCTTC.